The clone carrying this T cell receptor beta chain was counted a few times. The antigen is unknown. Construction of TCR beta libraries was performed using quantitative 5'-RACE with molecular barcodes. TCRdb used MiXCR to reprocess the 5' RACE reads, holding one entry per CDR3 protein. Of just under 550,000 distinct CDR3 sequences listed, more than 9.5% are singletons. V lost 5 bases and J lost 1, with 12 bases in between. Germline CDR1 is MGHDK and CDR2 is SYGVNS. The CDR3 is made up of 15 amino acids. These data originate in a study of CD8 T cells in ankylosing spondylitis. Overall study findings and caveats: Disease-linked clones were reportedly significantly enriched in matched ankylosing spondylitis synovial fluid. Some motif variants had been reported before (in reactive arthritis synovial fluid and blood). The authors found the disease-linked clones to be CD8+ and relatively rare in peripheral blood. Blood of patients with ankylosing spondylitis appeared to be characterized by a TCR beta motif of several highly homologous variants.

The material sequenced was blood, either unsorted or a sorted T cell fraction (not recorded which). This sequence was found in a male donor with ankylosing spondylitis. The chain carries TRBV25-1 and TRBJ2-4, with D possibly being TRBD2 (6 bases). This CDR3 reads CASSLSAGAKNIQYF. The CDR3 coding sequence is TGTGCCAGCAGTCTATCGGCGGGGGCCAAAAACATTCAGTACTTC.